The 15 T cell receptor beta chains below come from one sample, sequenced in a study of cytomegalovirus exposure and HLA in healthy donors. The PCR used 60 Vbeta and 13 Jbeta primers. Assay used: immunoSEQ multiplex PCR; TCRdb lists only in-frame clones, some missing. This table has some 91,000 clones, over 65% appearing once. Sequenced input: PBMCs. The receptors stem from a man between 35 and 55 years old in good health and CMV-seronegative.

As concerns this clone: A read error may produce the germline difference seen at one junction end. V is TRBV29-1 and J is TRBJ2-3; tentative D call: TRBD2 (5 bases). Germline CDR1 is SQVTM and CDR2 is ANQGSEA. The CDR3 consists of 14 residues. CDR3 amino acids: CSGAEGASTDMQYF. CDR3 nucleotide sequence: TGCAGCGGGGCCGAGGGAGCTAGCACAGATATGCAGTATTTT.

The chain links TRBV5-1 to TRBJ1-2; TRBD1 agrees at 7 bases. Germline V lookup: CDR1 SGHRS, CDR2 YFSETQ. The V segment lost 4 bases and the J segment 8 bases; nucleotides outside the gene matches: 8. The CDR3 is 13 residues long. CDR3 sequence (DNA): TGCGCCAGCAGCCCGGACAGGCCGGAGGGCTACACCTTC. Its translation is CASSPDRPEGYTF.

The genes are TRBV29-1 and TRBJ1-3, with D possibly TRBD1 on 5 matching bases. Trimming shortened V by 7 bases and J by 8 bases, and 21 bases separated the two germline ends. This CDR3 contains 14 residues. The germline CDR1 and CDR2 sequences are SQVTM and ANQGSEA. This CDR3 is CSAASPLLGDTIYF. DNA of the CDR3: TGCAGCGCCGCTTCACCCCTTTTAGGGGACACCATATATTTT.

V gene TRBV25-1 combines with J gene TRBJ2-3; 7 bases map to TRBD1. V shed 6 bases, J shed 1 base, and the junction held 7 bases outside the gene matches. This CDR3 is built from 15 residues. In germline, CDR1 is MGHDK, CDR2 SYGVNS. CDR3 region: CASRPPGTGTDTQYF. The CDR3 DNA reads TGTGCCAGCAGACCCCCCGGGACAGGCACAGATACGCAGTATTTT.

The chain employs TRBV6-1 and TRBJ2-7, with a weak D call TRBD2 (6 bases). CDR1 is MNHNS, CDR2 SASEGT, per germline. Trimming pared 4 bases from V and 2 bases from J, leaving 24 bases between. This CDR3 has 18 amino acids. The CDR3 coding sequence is TGTGCCAGCAGTGCGGCCTCTTCCCCGGGACTCCACACCTACGAGCAGTACTTC. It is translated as CASSAASSPGLHTYEQYF.

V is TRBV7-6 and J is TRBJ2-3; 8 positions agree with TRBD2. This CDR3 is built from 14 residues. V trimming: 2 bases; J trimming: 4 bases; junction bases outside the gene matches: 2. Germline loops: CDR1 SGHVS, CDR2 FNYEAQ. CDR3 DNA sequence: TGTGCCAGCAGCTTAAGCGGGAGCCCAGATACGCAGTATTTT. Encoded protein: CASSLSGSPDTQYF.

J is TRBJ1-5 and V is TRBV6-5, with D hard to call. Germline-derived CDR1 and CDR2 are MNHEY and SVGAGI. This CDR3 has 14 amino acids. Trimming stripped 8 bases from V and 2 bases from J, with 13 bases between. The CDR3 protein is CASQTTQGNQPQHF. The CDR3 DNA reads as TGTGCCAGCCAAACGACCCAGGGCAATCAGCCCCAGCATTTT.

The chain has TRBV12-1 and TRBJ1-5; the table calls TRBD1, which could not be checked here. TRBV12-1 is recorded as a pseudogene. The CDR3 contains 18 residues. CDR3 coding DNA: TGTGCCAGCAGACCTCCAGGGCCTACCATAGATTGCAATCAGCCCCAGCATTTT. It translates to CASRPPGPTIDCNQPQHF.

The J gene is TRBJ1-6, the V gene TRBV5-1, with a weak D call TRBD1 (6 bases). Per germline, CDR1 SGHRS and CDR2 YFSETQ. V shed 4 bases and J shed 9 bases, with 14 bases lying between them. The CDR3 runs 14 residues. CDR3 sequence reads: CASSQDSLGSPLHF. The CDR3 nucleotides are TGCGCCAGCAGCCAGGACAGCCTTGGTTCACCCCTCCACTTT.

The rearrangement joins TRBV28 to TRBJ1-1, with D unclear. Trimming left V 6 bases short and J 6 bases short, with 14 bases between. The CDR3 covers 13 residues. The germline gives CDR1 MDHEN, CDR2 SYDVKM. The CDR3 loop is CASSNNIPAEAFF. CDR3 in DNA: TGTGCCAGCAGCAATAACATACCCGCTGAAGCTTTCTTT.

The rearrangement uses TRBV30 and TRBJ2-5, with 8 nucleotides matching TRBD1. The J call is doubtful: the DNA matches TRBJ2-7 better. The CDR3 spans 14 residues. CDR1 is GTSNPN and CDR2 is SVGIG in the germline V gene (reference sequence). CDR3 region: CAWSVGTGRYEQYF. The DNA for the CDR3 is TGTGCCTGGAGTGTAGGGACAGGACGCTACGAGCAGTACTTC.

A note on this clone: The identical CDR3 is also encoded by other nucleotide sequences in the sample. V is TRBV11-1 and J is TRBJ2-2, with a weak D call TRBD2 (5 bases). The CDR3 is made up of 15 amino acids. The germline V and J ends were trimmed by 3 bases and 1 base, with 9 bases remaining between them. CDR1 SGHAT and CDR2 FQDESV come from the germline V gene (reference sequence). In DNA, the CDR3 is TGTGCCAGCAGCTTTACTAGTGGGAACACCGGGGAGCTGTTTTTT. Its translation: CASSFTSGNTGELFF.

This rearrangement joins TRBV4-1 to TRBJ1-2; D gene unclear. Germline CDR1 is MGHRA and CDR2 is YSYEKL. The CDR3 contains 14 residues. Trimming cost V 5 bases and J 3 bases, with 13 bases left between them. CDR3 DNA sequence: TGCGCCAGCAGCAATAGTGGAGGAGACTATGGCTACACCTTC. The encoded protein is CASSNSGGDYGYTF.

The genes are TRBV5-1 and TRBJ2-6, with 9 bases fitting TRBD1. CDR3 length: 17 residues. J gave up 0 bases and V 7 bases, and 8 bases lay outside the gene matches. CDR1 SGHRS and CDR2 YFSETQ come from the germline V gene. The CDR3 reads CASSLPGQGSGANVLTF. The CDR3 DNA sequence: TGCGCCAGCTCGCTACCGGGACAGGGCTCTGGGGCCAACGTCCTGACTTTC. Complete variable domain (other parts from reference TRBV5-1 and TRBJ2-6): KAGVTQTPRYLIKTRGQQVTLSCSPISGHRSVSWYQQTPGQGLQFLFEYFSETQRNKGNFPGRFSGRQFSNSRSEMNVSTLELGDSALYLCASSLPGQGSGANVLTFGAGSRLTVL.

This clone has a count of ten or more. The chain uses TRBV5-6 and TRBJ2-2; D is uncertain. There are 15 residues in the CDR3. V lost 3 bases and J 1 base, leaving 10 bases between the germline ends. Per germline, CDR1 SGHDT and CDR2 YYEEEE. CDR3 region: CASSYAAVNTGELFF. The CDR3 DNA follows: TGTGCCAGCAGCTACGCGGCAGTGAACACCGGGGAGCTGTTTTTT.